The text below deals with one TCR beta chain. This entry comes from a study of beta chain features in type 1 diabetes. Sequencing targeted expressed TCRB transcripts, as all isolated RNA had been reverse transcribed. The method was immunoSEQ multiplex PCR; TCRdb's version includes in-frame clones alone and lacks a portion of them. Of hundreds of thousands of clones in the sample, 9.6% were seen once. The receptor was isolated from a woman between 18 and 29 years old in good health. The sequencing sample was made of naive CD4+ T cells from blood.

The CDR3: CAWSTGTLGYTF. CDR3 sequence (DNA): TGTGCCTGGAGTACCGGGACACTTGGCTACACCTTC. The chain has TRBV30 and TRBJ1-2; D possibly corresponds to TRBD1 (6 bases). The CDR3 runs 12 residues. Germline V lookup: CDR1 GTSNPN, CDR2 SVGIG (reference sequence). V was pared by 2 bases and J by 7 bases, with 11 bases between.